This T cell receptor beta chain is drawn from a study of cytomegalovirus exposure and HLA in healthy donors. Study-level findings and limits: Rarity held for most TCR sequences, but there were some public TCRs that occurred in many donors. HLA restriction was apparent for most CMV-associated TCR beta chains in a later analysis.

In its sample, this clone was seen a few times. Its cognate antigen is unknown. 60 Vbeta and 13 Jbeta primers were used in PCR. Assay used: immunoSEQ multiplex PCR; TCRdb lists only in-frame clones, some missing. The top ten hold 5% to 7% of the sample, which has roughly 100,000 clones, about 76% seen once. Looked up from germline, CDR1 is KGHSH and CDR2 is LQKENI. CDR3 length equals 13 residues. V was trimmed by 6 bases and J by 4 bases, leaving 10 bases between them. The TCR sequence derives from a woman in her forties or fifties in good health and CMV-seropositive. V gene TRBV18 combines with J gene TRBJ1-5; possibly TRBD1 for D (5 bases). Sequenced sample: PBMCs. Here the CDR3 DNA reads TGTGCCAGCTCCTCGGGGGGGAATCAGCCCCAGCATTTT. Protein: CASSSGGNQPQHF.